This T cell receptor beta chain was retrieved from a study of blood T cells in healthy people across ages. In its sample, this clonotype was seen a few times. Per germline, CDR1 MDHEN and CDR2 SYDVKM. The CDR3 consists of 18 residues. V lost 3 bases, J lost 6 bases, and 17 bases stayed unmatched. Using a J-beta primer mix together with a sample-barcoded 5' primer, a second PCR was run for about 7 to 12 cycles. TCRdb used MiXCR to reprocess the 5' RACE reads, holding one entry per CDR3 protein. Of about 780,000 distinct CDR3 sequences in the sample, around 45% are singletons; the top ten hold 15% to 20%.

Source material: blood. The rearrangement links TRBV28 to TRBJ2-3; 8 positions agree with TRBD2. The clonotype comes from an elderly man in good health. The CDR3 coding sequence is TGTGCCAGCAGTTTGAGACTGGGGCTAGCGGGCCGTCGGGATACGCAGTATTTT. Its protein product is CASSLRLGLAGRRDTQYF.